This T cell receptor (beta chain) was sequenced in a study of blood T cell repertoires in COVID-19. Turning to the study itself: COVID-19 samples from acute and convalescent phases originated in the United States, Italy and Spain. Sample material is recorded as cDNA or gDNA derived from T cells, B-cell-depleted T cells, or PBMCs.

Methods used by the authors: Amplification of reference gene primers was used by the study to estimate nucleated cell counts. Some clones are missing from TCRdb's copy, which holds only in-frame ones; the method was immunoSEQ multiplex PCR. D and trimming come from the DNA, and the V and J calls and clone size come from that table. The sample carries approximately 260,000 clones, approximately 80% recorded once. V was clipped by 2 bases and J by 3 bases, with 11 bases between them. Germline V lookup: CDR1 KGHSH, CDR2 LQKENI. This CDR3 has 15 amino acids. The receptor was isolated from a middle-aged woman with active or convalescent COVID-19. Input material: peripheral blood. V usage is TRBV18 and J usage is TRBJ1-3, with D perhaps TRBD1 (6 bases). The CDR3 protein is CASSPGRGDGNTIYF. The CDR3 DNA reads as TGTGCCAGCTCACCAGGCAGGGGCGATGGAAACACCATATATTTT.